Included here is one T cell receptor beta chain sequence, with context. The antigen is unknown. This sample was included in a study of response to subunit inactivated influenza vaccine. General study points: T cells newly recruited by each seasonal influenza vaccination are few, the authors suggested.

The germline V gene has CDR1 KGHDR and CDR2 SFDVKD. The trim removed 9 bases at V and 5 bases at J, leaving 7 bases unmatched. The CDR3 is 13 residues long. TCRdb re-analysed the RT-PCR reads in MiXCR, keeping a single row per CDR3 protein. The data contain approximately 530,000 distinct CDR3 sequences, 10% to 15% of them singletons. J is TRBJ2-7 and V is TRBV24-1, with 9 bases identical to TRBD2. The receptor was derived from a man aged 50-60 years who received an inactivated influenza vaccine. The sample here was PBMCs from blood, taken more than 35 days after vaccination. Written as DNA, the CDR3 is TGTGCCACCGGTCCTAGCGGGACTAACGAGCAGTACTTC. It specifies CATGPSGTNEQYF.